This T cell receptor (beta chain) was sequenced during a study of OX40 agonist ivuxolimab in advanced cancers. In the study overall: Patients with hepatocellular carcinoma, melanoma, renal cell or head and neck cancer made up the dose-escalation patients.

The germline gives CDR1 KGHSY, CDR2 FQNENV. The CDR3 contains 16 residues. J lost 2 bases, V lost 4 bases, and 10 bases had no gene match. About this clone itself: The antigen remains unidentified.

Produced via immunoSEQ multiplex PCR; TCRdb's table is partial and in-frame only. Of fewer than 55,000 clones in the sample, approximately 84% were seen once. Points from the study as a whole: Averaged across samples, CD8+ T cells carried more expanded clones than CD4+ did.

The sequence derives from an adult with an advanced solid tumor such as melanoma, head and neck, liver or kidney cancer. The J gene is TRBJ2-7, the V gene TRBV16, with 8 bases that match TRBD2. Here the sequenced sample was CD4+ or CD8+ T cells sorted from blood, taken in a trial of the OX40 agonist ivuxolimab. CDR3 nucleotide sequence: TGTGCCAGCAGCCCCCGGGGGGGCTTACCTCCCTACGAGCAGTACTTC. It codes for CASSPRGGLPPYEQYF.